This T cell receptor beta chain was sequenced during a study of TIL therapy for anti-PD-1-resistant metastatic lung cancer. Across the whole study: Most patients had lung adenocarcinoma; a few tumors were EGFR-mutant, two ALK-rearranged; half smoked currently or formerly. Findings of the study overall: Infused TIL clonotypes partially replaced the baseline blood repertoire, then decayed over months.

CDR3 size: 13 residues. J lost 7 bases, V lost 8 bases, and 2 bases had no gene match. From germline, CDR1 is MNHEY and CDR2 SMNVEV (reference sequence). Sequencing used immunoSEQ v3. Each library reached some 2.1 million read pairs, or about 5-6.5 million at deep level. Assay: immunoSEQ multiplex PCR; the TCRdb copy retains only in-frame clones and omits some. The table lists tens of thousands of clones, under 75% of them singletons. This clone was counted only a few times. The antigen is not known. The time point here: pre-treatment sample, taken before nivolumab and TIL therapy. Enrollment ran from October 2017 to early 2020.

This receptor was identified in a person aged 25 to 85 with non-small cell lung cancer. The sequencing here drew on blood, taken at baseline. This rearrangement joins TRBV27 to TRBJ1-6, with 10 nucleotides matching TRBD1. CDR3 region: CASSDRGNSPLHF. The CDR3, as DNA: TGTGCCAGCTCGGACAGGGGGAATTCACCCCTCCACTTT.